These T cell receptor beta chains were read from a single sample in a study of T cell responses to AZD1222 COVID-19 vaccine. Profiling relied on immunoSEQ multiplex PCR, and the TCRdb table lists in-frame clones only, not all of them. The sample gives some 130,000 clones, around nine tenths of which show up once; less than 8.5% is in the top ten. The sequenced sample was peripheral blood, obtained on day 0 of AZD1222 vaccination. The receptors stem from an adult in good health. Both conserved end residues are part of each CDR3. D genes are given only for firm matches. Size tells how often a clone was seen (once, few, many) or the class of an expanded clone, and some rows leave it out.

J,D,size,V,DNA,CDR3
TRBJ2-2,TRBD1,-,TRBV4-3,TGCGCCAGCAGCCAAGATGGGACAGAGCTTTTGTTGGCCGGGGAGCTGTTTTTT,CASSQDGTELLLAGELFF
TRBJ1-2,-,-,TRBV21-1,TGTGCCAGCAGCAAAGGACAGGGGAGAAACTATGGCTACACCTTC,CASSKGQGRNYGYTF
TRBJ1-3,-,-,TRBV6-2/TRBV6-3,TGTGCCAGCAGTCACAGGGTCAACTCTGGAAACACCATATATTTT,CASSHRVNSGNTIYF
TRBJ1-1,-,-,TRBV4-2,TGTGCCAGCAGCCAAGATCAGAAGGCTGAAGCTTTCTTT,CASSQDQKAEAFF
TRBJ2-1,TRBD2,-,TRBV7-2,TGTGCCAGCAGCACGGGACTAGCGATTAATGAGCAGTTCTTC,CASSTGLAINEQFF
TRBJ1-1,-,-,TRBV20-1,TGCAGCGGAACGTCTGGGACTGAAGCTTTCTTT,CSGTSGTEAFF
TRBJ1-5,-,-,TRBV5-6,TGTGCCAGCAGCCTATTGGGCAGCTATAGCAATCAGCCCCAGCATTTT,CASSLLGSYSNQPQHF
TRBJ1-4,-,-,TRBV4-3,TGCGCCAGCAGCCAAGATTTGCTGGATGGGGAAAAACTGTTTTTT,CASSQDLLDGEKLFF
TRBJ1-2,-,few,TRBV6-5,TGTGCCAGCAGTTACTCGAATGGCTATGGCTACACCTTC,CASSYSNGYGYTF
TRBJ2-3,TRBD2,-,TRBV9,TGTGCCAGCAGCGCCGGGACTAGCCCTAGCACAGATACGCAGTATTTT,CASSAGTSPSTDTQYF
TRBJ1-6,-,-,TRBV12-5,TGTGCTAGTGGTCGGGGGAATGGGGAGTCACCCCTCCACTTT,CASGRGNGESPLHF
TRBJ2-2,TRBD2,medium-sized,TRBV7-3,TGTGCCAGCACAAGACTAGCGGGGGGCCCCTCTACGAACACCGGGGAGCTGTTTTTT,CASTRLAGGPSTNTGELFF
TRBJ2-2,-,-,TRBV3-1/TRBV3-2,TGTGCCAGCAGCCGTGGTGGTTCCGGGGAGCTGTTTTTT,CASSRGGSGELFF
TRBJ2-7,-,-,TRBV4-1,TGCGCCAGCAGACTTCATCACGGGGGCTCCTACGAGCAGTACTTC,CASRLHHGGSYEQYF
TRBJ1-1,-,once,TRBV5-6,TGTGCCAGCAACCCGGACGGGAACACTGAAGCTTTCTTT,CASNPDGNTEAFF
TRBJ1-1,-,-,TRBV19,TGTGCCAGTAGTATAATGTCCAGGGGACGCACTGAAGCTTTCTTT,CASSIMSRGRTEAFF
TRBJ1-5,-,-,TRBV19,TGTGCCAGTAGTATAGAGCGAGGGGGTTATCAGCCCCAGCATTTT,CASSIERGGYQPQHF
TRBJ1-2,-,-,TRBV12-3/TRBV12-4,TGTGCCAGCACCTCAAAGGCACCCTATGGCTACACCTTC,CASTSKAPYGYTF
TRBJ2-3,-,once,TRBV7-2,TGTGCCAGCAGCTCGGCCCGGTCGTCCGATACGCAGTATTTT,CASSSARSSDTQYF
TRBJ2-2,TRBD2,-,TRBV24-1,TGTGCCACCAGTGATACCCTAGCGGGGGGTTCCGGGGAGCTGTTTTTT,CATSDTLAGGSGELFF
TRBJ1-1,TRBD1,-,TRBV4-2,TGTGCCAGCAGCAAAGGGACAGGGGTGAACACTGAAGCTTTCTTT,CASSKGTGVNTEAFF
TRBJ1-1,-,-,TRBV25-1,TGTGCCAGCAGTGAATGGGGGGGGACCCGAGACACTGAAGCTTTCTTT,CASSEWGGTRDTEAFF
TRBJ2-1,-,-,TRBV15,TGTGCCACCAGCAGAGAAGGGGGTCTTTACAATGAGCAGTTCTTC,CATSREGGLYNEQFF
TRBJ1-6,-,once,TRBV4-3,TGCGCCAGCAGCCAAGGTGGGAATTCACCCCTCCACTTT,CASSQGGNSPLHF
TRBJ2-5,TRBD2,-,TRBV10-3,TGTGCCATCAGTCGTCAAGCGGGGGGGCAAGAGACCCAGTACTTC,CAISRQAGGQETQYF
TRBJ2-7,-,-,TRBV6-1,TGTGCCAGCAGTGAAAACCTTAACGCTTACGAGCAGTACTTC,CASSENLNAYEQYF
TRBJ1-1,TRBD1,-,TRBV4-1,TGCGCCAGCAGCCAAGCTGGGACAGACCTGAACACTGAAGCTTTCTTT,CASSQAGTDLNTEAFF
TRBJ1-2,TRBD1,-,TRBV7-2,TGTGCCAGCAGCCCGGCCTTGACAGGGAACTATGGCTACACCTTC,CASSPALTGNYGYTF
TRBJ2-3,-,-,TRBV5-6,TGTGCCAGCAGCTCGGGTGGAGATACGCAGTATTTT,CASSSGGDTQYF
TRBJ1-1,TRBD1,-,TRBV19,TGTGCCAGTAGTATTCTTCTAGGACAGGGGAATACTGAAGCTTTCTTT,CASSILLGQGNTEAFF
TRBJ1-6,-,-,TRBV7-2,TGTGCCAGCAGCTTAATGGAAGGTTCACCCCTCCACTTT,CASSLMEGSPLHF
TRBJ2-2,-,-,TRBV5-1,TGCGCCAGCAGCTTGGGGCTGAACACCGGGGAGCTGTTTTTT,CASSLGLNTGELFF
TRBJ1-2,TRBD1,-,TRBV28,TGTGCCAGCAGTTTAGTATTGGGGACAGGGGGCGACTATGGCTACACCTTC,CASSLVLGTGGDYGYTF
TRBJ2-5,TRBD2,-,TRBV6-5,TGTGCCAGCAAATCTAGCGGGGTCGAAGAGACCCAGTACTTC,CASKSSGVEETQYF
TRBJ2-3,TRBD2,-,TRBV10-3,TGTGCCATCAGTGAGTCGCCTAGCGGGGGGGCAAGTGCGCAGTATTTT,CAISESPSGGASAQYF
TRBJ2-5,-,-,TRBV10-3,TGTGCCATCAGTGAGTCTGGGAGCGGCCTCCAAGAGACCCAGTACTTC,CAISESGSGLQETQYF
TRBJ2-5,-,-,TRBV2,TGTGCCAGCAGTGAAAGGTTCTATCGAGAGACCCAGTACTTC,CASSERFYRETQYF
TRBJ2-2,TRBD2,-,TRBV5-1,TGCGCCAGCAGCTTGGGACCTAGCGGACTAAACACCGGGGAGCTGTTTTTT,CASSLGPSGLNTGELFF
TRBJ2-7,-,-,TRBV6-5,TGTGCCTCTTCGGCGGGGTTTATGACCTACGAGCAGTACTTC,CASSAGFMTYEQYF
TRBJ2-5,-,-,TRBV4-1,TGCGCCAGCAGCCAGTTTCGGGTATCAGAGACCCAGTACTTC,CASSQFRVSETQYF
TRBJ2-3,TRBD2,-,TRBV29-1,TGCAGCGTTGAAGAGAGGGGACTAGCGGGGACCACAGATACGCAGTATTTT,CSVEERGLAGTTDTQYF
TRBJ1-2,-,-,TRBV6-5,TGTGCCAGCAGCCGGACTGGGATCGGGGGTGGCTACACCTTC,CASSRTGIGGGYTF
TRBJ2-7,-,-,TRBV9,TGTGCCAGCAGCGTAGCTGGGAGCGGCTACGAGCAGTACTTC,CASSVAGSGYEQYF
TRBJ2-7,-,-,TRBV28,TGTGCCAGCAGTTCGGGGGAGCAGTACTTC,CASSSGEQYF
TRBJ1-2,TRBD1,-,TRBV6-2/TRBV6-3,TGTGCCAGCAGTACCGGGTGGACAGGGCGGAATGGCTACACCTTC,CASSTGWTGRNGYTF
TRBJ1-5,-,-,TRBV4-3,TGCGCCAGCAGCCAAGATAGCAGGGGTGGGCAGCCCCAGCATTTT,CASSQDSRGGQPQHF
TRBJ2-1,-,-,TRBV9,TGTGCCAGCAGCGTAGAGGGCAGGGGCGATGAGCAGTTCTTC,CASSVEGRGDEQFF
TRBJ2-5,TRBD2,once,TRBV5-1,TGCGCCAGCAGCCCGGGGACTAGCGGGGGAGGGGCAGAGACCCAGTACTTC,CASSPGTSGGGAETQYF
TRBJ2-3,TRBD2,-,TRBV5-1,TGCGCCAGCAGTTCAAGTCTAGCGGGGGTCCCTAGCACAGATACGCAGTATTTT,CASSSSLAGVPSTDTQYF
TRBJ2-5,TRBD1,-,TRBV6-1,TGTGCCAGCAGTTTCCATACAGGGGGACAAGAGACCCAGTACTTC,CASSFHTGGQETQYF